A single sample gave rise to the 11 T cell receptor beta chains below, sequenced in a study of T cells after yellow fever vaccination. TCRdb processed the 5' RACE reads anew with MiXCR; each CDR3 protein has one entry. The sample includes about 310,000 distinct CDR3 sequences, around 4% of them seen just once. The specimen comprised PBMCs, sampled on the day of the yellow fever booster vaccination. The receptors derive from a man between 18 and 35 years old who received the YFV17D yellow fever vaccine.

The chain recombines TRBV18 with TRBJ1-2, with D uncertain. The CDR3 runs to 14 residues. The V gene's germline CDR1 is KGHSH and CDR2 LQKENI. V lost 2 bases and J lost 8, with 15 bases in between. CDR3 loop: CASSPGTGWNGYTF. CDR3 DNA sequence: TGTGCCAGCTCACCAGGCACGGGTTGGAACGGCTACACCTTC.

The gene calls are TRBV27 and TRBJ1-2; 10 bases line up with TRBD1. V was clipped by 3 bases and J by 6 bases; unmatched bases: 4. Per germline, CDR1 MNHEY and CDR2 SMNVEV (reference sequence). CDR3 size: 14 residues. The CDR3 protein is CASSFGDRGHGYTF. The CDR3 DNA is TGTGCCAGCAGTTTTGGGGACAGGGGACATGGCTACACCTTC.

This clonotype was seen ten or more times. The V call is TRBV21-1, the J call TRBJ2-7; the table's D gene call, TRBD1, was not cross checked with the DNA. TRBV21-1 is assigned pseudogene status. The CDR3 consists of 16 residues. Here the CDR3 DNA reads TGTGCCAGCAGCGGGGGACACCGGGGAAGCTCCTACGAGCAGTACGTC. Protein: CASSGGHRGSSYEQYV.

This clonotype has ten or more counts. The chain couples TRBV5-1 to TRBJ2-7; D is unresolved. Germline V gene lookup returns CDR1 SGHRS and CDR2 YFSETQ. The CDR3 loop spans 15 amino acids. Trimming left V 7 bases short and J 0 bases short, with 17 bases between. This chain's CDR3 is CASYFVAPSSYEQYV. DNA for the CDR3: TGCGCCAGCTACTTCGTGGCCCCGAGCTCCTACGAGCAGTACGTC.

This clonotype was seen repeatedly, ten times or more. V and J are TRBV5-1 and TRBJ1-1; no firm D call. The CDR3 totals 13 residues. Germline V gives CDR1 SGHRS, CDR2 YFSETQ. V was trimmed by 0 bases and J by 5 bases, leaving 8 bases between them. The CDR3 reads CASSLAAWTEAFF. DNA for the CDR3: TGCGCCAGCAGCTTGGCAGCGTGGACTGAAGCTTTCTTT.

To note about this clonotype: This clone may be a read error of a much larger clone one base away. This chain links TRBV12-3 or TRBV12-4 with TRBJ1-1, with D hard to call. Trimming took off 6 bases at V and 2 bases at J, with 7 bases between the two ends. The CDR3 contains 12 residues. The CDR3 DNA is TGTGCCAGCAGATACAGAAACACTGAAGCTTTCTTT. Translating it yields CASRYRNTEAFF.

This clonotype was counted ten times or more. The V and J genes are TRBV11-2 and TRBJ2-6, with TRBD1 matching 9 bases. CDR3 length equals 17 residues. Per germline, CDR1 SGHAT and CDR2 FQNNGV. V lost 1 base and J lost 0; bases outside the gene matches: 1. DNA for the CDR3: TGTGCCAGCAGCTTAGGGACAGGGGCCTCTGGGGCCAACGTCCTGACTTTC. Translation: CASSLGTGASGANVLTF.

This clonotype was found many times. The chain recombines TRBV7-2 with TRBJ2-7; weak D call: TRBD2 (6 bases). Trimming removed 3 bases from V and 6 bases from J, with 18 bases in between. CDR1 SGHTA and CDR2 FQGNSA come from the germline V gene. The CDR3 contains 15 residues. CDR3 DNA sequence: TGTGCCAGCAGCTTCCGGCGGGGCCCCGTATCCGAGCAGTACTTC. It is translated as CASSFRRGPVSEQYF.

At least ten counts were recorded for this clonotype. The chain carries TRBV10-2 and TRBJ2-4; 12 bases line up with TRBD2. V gave up 9 bases and J gave up 2 bases; unmatched junction bases: 14. The germline CDR1 and CDR2 sequences are WSHSY and SAAADI. The CDR3 is made up of 18 amino acids. The DNA of the CDR3 is TGCGCCAGTCTCGAGAGGCTAGCGGGGGGGCAGTCCAAAAACATTCAGTACTTC. This gives the protein CASLERLAGGQSKNIQYF.

The J gene is TRBJ1-5, the V gene TRBV12-3 or TRBV12-4; 9 bases line up with TRBD1. CDR3 size: 17 residues. Trimming cost V 1 base and J 1 base; bases outside gene matches: 5. CDR3 DNA sequence: TGTGCCAGCAGTTTAGGGAAGGACAGGGGAAGCAATCAGCCCCAGCATTTT. It codes for CASSLGKDRGSNQPQHF.

This clonotype was picked up many times. The chain is built from TRBV5-1 and TRBJ1-1; TRBD1 is a possible D gene (6 bases). CDR3 length: 15 amino acids. V dropped 4 bases and J dropped 3 bases, with 16 bases sitting between them. Per germline, CDR1 SGHRS and CDR2 YFSETQ. CDR3 sequence (DNA): TGCGCCAGCAGCATCTTATCCAGGGGAGACACTGAAGCTTTCTTT. It encodes CASSILSRGDTEAFF.